Ten or more counts support the clone carrying this T cell receptor (beta chain). This sample was taken from a study of regulatory T cells in long-lasting Graves disease. Construction of the TCR beta libraries employed iRepertoire HTBI primers in conjunction with Arm-PCR of CDR3 regions. TCRdb processed the multiplex PCR reads anew with MiXCR; each CDR3 protein has one entry. Of 550,000 or so distinct CDR3 sequences in the sample, 12% were seen once. Stated time point: newly diagnosed GD, antithyroid drugs for less than 3 months. The TCR library was made from RNA extracted from PBMCs. These data also featured in a second study, about T cells in Graves' hyperthyroidism and ophthalmopathy. That study adds: HTBI primers were employed in a first-round RT-PCR of the TCR CDR3.

This TCR derives from a woman in her 30s with Graves disease. Here the sequenced sample was peripheral blood mononuclear cells (PBMCs), taken at new diagnosis, from a patient treated with antithyroid drugs.

CDR3 amino acids: CASSGEGTDTQYF. As DNA, the CDR3 is TGTGCCAGCAGTGGGGAGGGGACAGATACGCAGTATTTT. The chain carries TRBV2 and TRBJ2-3; 7 bases fit TRBD2. The junction had 1 base not matched to a gene; V was cut back by 4 bases and J by 3 bases. The CDR3 is made up of 13 amino acids. Germline CDR1 and CDR2: SNHLY and FYNNEI.